These T cell receptor beta chains were read from a single sample in a study of blood T cells in healthy people across ages. Using its own MiXCR run on the 5' RACE reads, TCRdb lists one record per CDR3 protein. The sample contains around 1,800,000 distinct CDR3 sequences, about 39% of which appear only once. What was sequenced was blood. The receptors were sampled from a human donor in good health. Each CDR3 is given with its conserved first and last residue. D genes are given only for firm matches. For some rows the clone size is stated as once, few or many, or as a class when expanded; others skip it.

J	V	size	D	CDR3	DNA
TRBJ1-2	TRBV5-1	-	-	CASSSGIPNYGYTF	TGCGCCAGCAGCTCCGGGATTCCGAACTATGGCTACACCTTC
TRBJ2-4	TRBV12-3/TRBV12-4	few	TRBD2	CASSLGLAGLNIQYF	TGTGCCAGCAGTTTAGGACTAGCGGGTTTAAACATTCAGTACTTC
TRBJ2-4	TRBV7-2	few	-	CASSIRLGGFKNIQYF	TGTGCCAGCAGCATTAGATTAGGGGGGTTCAAAAACATTCAGTACTTC
TRBJ2-7	TRBV28	few	-	CASGGGRIYEQYF	TGTGCCAGCGGAGGTGGCAGGATCTACGAGCAGTACTTC
TRBJ1-2	TRBV7-2	-	-	CASSLGRGPNYGYTF	TGTGCCAGCAGCTTAGGCCGGGGACCTAACTATGGCTACACCTTC
TRBJ2-3	TRBV19	-	TRBD1	CARGRDRDLDTQYF	TGTGCCAGAGGCCGGGACAGAGATCTCGATACGCAGTATTTT
TRBJ2-3	TRBV7-2	-	-	CASSLRSGTDTQYF	TGTGCCAGCAGCTTAAGGTCGGGCACAGATACGCAGTATTTT
TRBJ2-7	TRBV6-5	few	TRBD1	CASRPLPGQGPYEQYF	TGTGCCAGCAGGCCACTCCCGGGACAGGGCCCTTACGAGCAGTACTTC
TRBJ1-1	TRBV9	once	-	CASSVGSGTDTEAFF	TGTGCCAGCAGCGTAGGTAGCGGGACGGACACTGAAGCTTTCTTT
TRBJ1-2	TRBV12-3/TRBV12-4	few	-	CASSADRIVGGYTF	TGTGCCAGCAGTGCCGACAGGATCGTCGGTGGCTACACCTTC
TRBJ2-1	TRBV20-1	-	-	CSARPPRGGNEQFF	TGCAGTGCTAGGCCCCCGAGGGGGGGCAATGAGCAGTTCTTC
TRBJ2-1	TRBV20-1	-	TRBD2	CSAPSGGTGAQFF	TGCAGTGCCCCTAGCGGGGGGACGGGAGCCCAGTTCTTC
TRBJ1-2	TRBV5-6	-	-	CASSLLLATGANYGYTF	TGTGCCAGCAGCCTACTTCTGGCGACGGGCGCTAACTATGGCTACACCTTC
TRBJ2-1	TRBV20-1	-	TRBD2	CSARGRLASEETQFF	TGCAGTGCTAGAGGAAGACTAGCTAGCGAGGAGACCCAGTTCTTC
TRBJ1-5	TRBV28	-	-	CASSYLSNGDQPQHF	TGTGCCAGCAGTTACCTATCTAACGGGGATCAGCCCCAGCATTTT
TRBJ1-2	TRBV14	-	TRBD1	CASSLIPGQLGATF	TGTGCCAGCAGCCTCATACCGGGACAGCTCGGCGCCACCTTC
TRBJ2-7	TRBV12-3/TRBV12-4	few	-	CASSSTGTPYYEQYF	TGTGCCAGCAGTTCCACCGGGACTCCCTACTACGAGCAGTACTTC
TRBJ2-2	TRBV4-1	-	-	CASSQDIRAVLTGELFF	TGCGCCAGCAGCCAAGATATCAGGGCGGTTCTCACCGGGGAGCTGTTTTTT
TRBJ1-1	TRBV4-3	-	-	CASSRYRELITEAFF	TGCGCCAGCAGCCGATACAGGGAGTTGATCACTGAAGCTTTCTTT
TRBJ2-7	TRBV20-1	-	TRBD2	CSARVASGGSYEQYF	TGCAGTGCTAGAGTGGCTAGCGGGGGATCCTACGAGCAGTACTTC
TRBJ2-3	TRBV12-3/TRBV12-4	-	-	CASSLNPYPTDTQYF	TGTGCCAGCAGTTTAAATCCATATCCCACAGATACGCAGTATTTT
TRBJ2-3	TRBV4-2	-	-	CASSQGGPYTDTQYF	TGTGCCAGCAGCCAAGGCGGCCCCTACACAGATACGCAGTATTTT
TRBJ1-4	TRBV20-1	-	-	CSARDTAGAREKLFF	TGCAGTGCTAGAGATACGGCAGGGGCTCGGGAAAAACTGTTTTTT
TRBJ1-5	TRBV9	few	-	CASSVSAGNNQPQHF	TGTGCCAGCAGCGTATCGGCAGGCAACAATCAGCCCCAGCATTTT
TRBJ2-7	TRBV4-1	few	TRBD2	CASSPTSGVVREQYF	TGCGCCAGCAGCCCGACTAGCGGGGTGGTTAGAGAGCAGTACTTC
TRBJ2-7	TRBV6-5	once	-	CASSYSRDRSSYEQYF	TGTGCCAGCAGTTACTCCCGCGACAGGTCTTCCTACGAGCAGTACTTC
TRBJ1-6	TRBV5-1	few	-	CASSLSEDSPLHF	TGCGCCAGCAGCTTGTCTGAGGATTCACCCCTCCACTTT
TRBJ2-5	TRBV5-1	-	-	CASSFGAKQETQYF	TGCGCCAGCAGCTTCGGGGCGAAGCAAGAGACCCAGTACTTC
TRBJ2-3	TRBV4-2	few	TRBD2	CASSQDRASGGTDTQYF	TGTGCCAGCAGCCAAGATCGGGCTAGCGGGGGCACAGATACGCAGTATTTT
TRBJ2-5	TRBV6-2/TRBV6-3	few	TRBD2	CASSQRPSGGETQYF	TGTGCCAGCAGCCAAAGACCTAGCGGGGGAGAGACCCAGTACTTC
TRBJ2-5	TRBV4-1	few	-	CASSQDLYEETQYF	TGCGCCAGCAGCCAAGATCTTTACGAAGAGACCCAGTACTTC
TRBJ1-4	TRBV29-1	-	-	CSVRVSRYNEKLFF	TGCAGCGTTCGGGTCAGCCGTTATAATGAAAAACTGTTTTTT
TRBJ1-2	TRBV12-3/TRBV12-4	-	TRBD1	CASSSRIPGQDNAYTF	TGTGCCAGCAGCTCAAGAATACCGGGACAGGACAATGCCTACACCTTC
TRBJ1-6	TRBV27	-	TRBD1	CASSTGTVTSSYNSPLHF	TGTGCCAGCAGTACCGGGACAGTAACGAGCTCCTATAATTCACCCCTCCACTTT
TRBJ1-2	TRBV7-9	-	-	CASSLAEGMDGYTF	TGTGCCAGCAGCTTAGCGGAGGGAATGGATGGCTACACCTTC
TRBJ2-2	TRBV4-3	-	-	CASSQDYRADTGELFF	TGCGCCAGCAGCCAAGATTACAGGGCGGACACCGGGGAGCTGTTTTTT
TRBJ1-1	TRBV20-1	-	TRBD1	CSARWTGGGDTEAFF	TGCAGTGCTAGGTGGACAGGGGGAGGGGACACTGAAGCTTTCTTT
TRBJ1-1	TRBV12-3/TRBV12-4	few	-	CASSPGHVNTEAFF	TGTGCCAGCAGTCCGGGACACGTGAACACTGAAGCTTTCTTT
TRBJ1-1	TRBV5-1	-	TRBD1	CASSTTGGGFGNTEAFF	TGCGCCAGCAGCACAACAGGGGGCGGTTTCGGGAACACTGAAGCTTTCTTT
TRBJ2-2	TRBV11-3	few	-	CASSPPRAGELFF	TGTGCCAGCAGCCCCCCCAGAGCCGGGGAGCTGTTTTTT
TRBJ2-2	TRBV5-1	many	-	CASSWGSNTGELFF	TGCGCCAGCAGCTGGGGGTCGAACACCGGGGAGCTGTTTTTT
TRBJ2-2	TRBV29-1	-	-	CSVEGWSGELFF	TGCAGCGTTGAAGGCTGGTCCGGGGAGCTGTTTTTT